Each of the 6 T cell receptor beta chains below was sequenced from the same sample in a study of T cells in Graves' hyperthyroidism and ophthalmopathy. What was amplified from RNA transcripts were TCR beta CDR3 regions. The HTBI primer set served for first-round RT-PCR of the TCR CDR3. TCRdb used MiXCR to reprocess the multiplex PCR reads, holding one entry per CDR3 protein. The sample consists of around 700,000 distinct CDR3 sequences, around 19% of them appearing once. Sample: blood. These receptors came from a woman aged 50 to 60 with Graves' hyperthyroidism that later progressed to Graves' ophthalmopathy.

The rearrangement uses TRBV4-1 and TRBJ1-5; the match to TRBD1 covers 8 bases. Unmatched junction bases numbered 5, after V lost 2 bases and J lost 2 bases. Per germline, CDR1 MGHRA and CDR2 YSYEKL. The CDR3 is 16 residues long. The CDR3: CASSQYPGQGNQPQHF. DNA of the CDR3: TGCGCCAGCAGCCAATATCCGGGACAGGGCAATCAGCCCCAGCATTTT.

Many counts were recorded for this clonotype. The CDR3 region is CASSQVALPGDTQYF. CDR3 nucleotide sequence: TGTGCCAGCAGCCAAGTCGCGCTACCTGGGGATACGCAGTATTTT. This rearrangement joins TRBV3-1 to TRBJ2-3; no definite D call. The CDR3 is 15 residues long. The germline V and J ends were trimmed by 1 base and 6 bases, with 14 bases remaining between them. CDR1 and CDR2 from the germline V gene are LGHDT and YNNKEL (reference sequence).

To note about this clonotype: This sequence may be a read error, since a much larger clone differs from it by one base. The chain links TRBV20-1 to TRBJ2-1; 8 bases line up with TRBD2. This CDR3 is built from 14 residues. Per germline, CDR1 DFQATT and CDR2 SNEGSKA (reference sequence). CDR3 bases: TGCAGTGCCCTTAGCGGGGAGAACTACAATGAGCAGCTCTTC. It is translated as CSALSGENYNEQLF.

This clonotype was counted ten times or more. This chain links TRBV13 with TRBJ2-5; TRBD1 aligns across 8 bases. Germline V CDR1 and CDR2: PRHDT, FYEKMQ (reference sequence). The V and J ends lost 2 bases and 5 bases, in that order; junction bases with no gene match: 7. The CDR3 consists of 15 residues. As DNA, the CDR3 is TGTGCCAGCAGCTTAATCGGGACAGGCGTGGAGACCCAGTACTTC. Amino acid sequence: CASSLIGTGVETQYF.

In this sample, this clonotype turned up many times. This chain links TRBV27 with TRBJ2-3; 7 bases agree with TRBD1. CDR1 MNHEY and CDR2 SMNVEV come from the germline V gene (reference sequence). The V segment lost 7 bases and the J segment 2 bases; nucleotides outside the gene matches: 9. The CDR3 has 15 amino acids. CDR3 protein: CASTPGTELTDTQYF. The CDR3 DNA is TGTGCCAGCACCCCCGGGACAGAACTCACAGATACGCAGTATTTT.

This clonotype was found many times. This chain's CDR3 is CSARQDNTYNEQFF. CDR3 coding DNA: TGCAGTGCTAGACAGGATAACACCTACAATGAGCAGTTCTTC. This chain connects TRBV20-1 to TRBJ2-1, with D hard to call. The CDR3 covers 14 residues. CDR1 and CDR2 (germline): DFQATT, SNEGSKA (reference sequence). V lost 2 bases and J 2 bases, leaving 10 bases between the germline ends.